This T cell receptor beta chain was identified in a study of blood T cell repertoires in COVID-19. At the level of the study: COVID-19 samples, acute and convalescent, were from the United States, Italy and Spain.

Germline CDR1 and CDR2: MNHEY and SVGAGI. V gave up 5 bases and J gave up 1 base; unmatched junction bases: 1. This CDR3 has 15 amino acids. Only in-frame clones appear in the TCRdb table, and some are missing; sequencing was by immunoSEQ multiplex PCR. The sample carries some 170,000 clones, under 85% recorded once. Material: peripheral blood. This receptor was taken from a man in his sixties or seventies with acute or convalescent COVID-19. The genes are TRBV6-5 and TRBJ1-5, with 11 nucleotides matching TRBD1. The CDR3 loop is CASSRTGGSNQPQHF. Here the CDR3 DNA reads TGTGCCAGCAGTAGGACAGGGGGCAGCAATCAGCCCCAGCATTTT.